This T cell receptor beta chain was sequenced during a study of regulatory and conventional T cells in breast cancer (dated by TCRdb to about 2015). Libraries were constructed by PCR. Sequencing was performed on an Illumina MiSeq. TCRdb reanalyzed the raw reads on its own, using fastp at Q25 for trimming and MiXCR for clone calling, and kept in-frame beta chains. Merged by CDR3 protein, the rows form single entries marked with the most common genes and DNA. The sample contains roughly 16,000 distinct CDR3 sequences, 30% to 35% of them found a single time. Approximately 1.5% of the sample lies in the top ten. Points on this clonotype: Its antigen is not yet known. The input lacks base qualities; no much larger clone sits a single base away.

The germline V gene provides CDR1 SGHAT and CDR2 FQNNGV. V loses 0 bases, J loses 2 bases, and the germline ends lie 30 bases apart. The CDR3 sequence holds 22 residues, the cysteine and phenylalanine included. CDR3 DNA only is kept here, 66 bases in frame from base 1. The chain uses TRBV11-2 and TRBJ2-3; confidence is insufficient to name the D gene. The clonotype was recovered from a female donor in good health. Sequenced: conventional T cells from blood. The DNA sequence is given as TGTGCCAGCAGCTTAGATCTATATGTTAACCCCAGATGGGCTATGAACACAGATACGCAGTATTTT. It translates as CASSLDLYVNPRWAMNTDTQYF.